A selection of T cell receptor beta chains follows, all from one sample in a study of T-cell memory formation after mild COVID-19. TCRdb used MiXCR to reprocess the 5' RACE reads, holding one entry per CDR3 protein. The sample lists approximately 490,000 distinct CDR3 sequences, roughly 22% seen once, with about an eighth in the top ten. The sequencing sample was made of PBMCs or a T cell subset sorted from them (not recorded which). The receptors here all came from an adult woman who had mild COVID-19 (a few samples of this study predate the infection). Cell type and time point are not known. Both conserved end residues are part of each CDR3. D genes are given only for firm matches. Some rows have no size entry. The others give once, few or many, or a class for an expanded clone.

v_call: TRBV27; clone_size: -; j_call: TRBJ1-1; d_call: -; cdr3_nt: TGTGCCAGCAGATACCAGGGGTCAAGGTCTGAAGCTTTCTTT; cdr3_aa: CASRYQGSRSEAFF
v_call: TRBV9; clone_size: -; j_call: TRBJ2-3; d_call: TRBD2; cdr3_nt: TGTGCCAGCAGCGTAGGTGGACTAGCGGGAGAAACGCAGTATTTT; cdr3_aa: CASSVGGLAGETQYF
v_call: TRBV6-5; clone_size: few; j_call: TRBJ1-5; d_call: -; cdr3_nt: TGTGCCAGCGCTGCGGTAGGGGCCGCCAGCAATCAGCCCCAGCATTTT; cdr3_aa: CASAAVGAASNQPQHF
v_call: TRBV6-6; clone_size: -; j_call: TRBJ2-5; d_call: TRBD2; cdr3_nt: TGTGCCAGCAGTTACCCCGGGGGACTATGGGCCCAGTACTTC; cdr3_aa: CASSYPGGLWAQYF
v_call: TRBV5-1; clone_size: -; j_call: TRBJ2-3; d_call: TRBD1; cdr3_nt: TGCGCCAGCAGCTTGCCGGATAATCCGGGACAGGGAGGGGATACGCAGTATTTT; cdr3_aa: CASSLPDNPGQGGDTQYF
v_call: TRBV24-1; clone_size: many; j_call: TRBJ1-5; d_call: -; cdr3_nt: TGTGCCACCAGTGACTCCTCAGGGGTCAATATCAATCAGCCCCAGCATTTT; cdr3_aa: CATSDSSGVNINQPQHF
v_call: TRBV7-9; clone_size: few; j_call: TRBJ1-1; d_call: TRBD1; cdr3_nt: TGTGCCAGCAGCAGGACAGGGGGCGGCACTGAAGCTTTCTTT; cdr3_aa: CASSRTGGGTEAFF
v_call: TRBV6-5; clone_size: -; j_call: TRBJ2-5; d_call: -; cdr3_nt: TGTGCCAGCAGCCAAGACGGATACCAAGAGACCCAGTACTTC; cdr3_aa: CASSQDGYQETQYF
v_call: TRBV5-1; clone_size: few; j_call: TRBJ1-1; d_call: -; cdr3_nt: TGCGCCAGCAGCTTGGGACAGCACAACACTGAAGCTTTCTTT; cdr3_aa: CASSLGQHNTEAFF
v_call: TRBV9; clone_size: -; j_call: TRBJ2-5; d_call: -; cdr3_nt: TGTGCCAGCAGCGTAGGACCCGGGGACAAAGAGACCCAGTACTTC; cdr3_aa: CASSVGPGDKETQYF
v_call: TRBV6-5; clone_size: few; j_call: TRBJ2-7; d_call: TRBD2; cdr3_nt: TGTGCCAGCAGTTATGGCGGGAGGGCCTACGAGCAGTACTTC; cdr3_aa: CASSYGGRAYEQYF
v_call: TRBV12-3/TRBV12-4; clone_size: -; j_call: TRBJ1-2; d_call: TRBD1; cdr3_nt: TGTGCCAGCAGGGGGGAGGACAGGGAGGACTATGGCTACACCTTC; cdr3_aa: CASRGEDREDYGYTF
v_call: TRBV5-1; clone_size: many; j_call: TRBJ2-1; d_call: -; cdr3_nt: TGCGCCAGCAGCTGGGGCAGGACAGACTACAATGAGCAGTTCTTC; cdr3_aa: CASSWGRTDYNEQFF
v_call: TRBV11-2; clone_size: -; j_call: TRBJ2-1; d_call: -; cdr3_nt: TGTGCCAGCAGCTTAGACGCCATCCTCTTCTACAATGAGCAGTTCTTC; cdr3_aa: CASSLDAILFYNEQFF
v_call: TRBV6-6; clone_size: -; j_call: TRBJ2-3; d_call: -; cdr3_nt: TGTGCCAGCAGTTATCTCGGCAGACACACAGATACGCAGTATTTT; cdr3_aa: CASSYLGRHTDTQYF
v_call: TRBV6-5; clone_size: few; j_call: TRBJ2-7; d_call: TRBD2; cdr3_nt: TGTGCCAGCAGTTACTCGGCGGGGGAGAACTACGAGCAGTACTTC; cdr3_aa: CASSYSAGENYEQYF
v_call: TRBV5-8; clone_size: few; j_call: TRBJ1-5; d_call: TRBD1; cdr3_nt: TGTGCCAGCAGCCATGCTCTCACAGGGGTGAATAGCAATCAGCCCCAGCATTTT; cdr3_aa: CASSHALTGVNSNQPQHF
v_call: TRBV12-3/TRBV12-4; clone_size: many; j_call: TRBJ2-3; d_call: -; cdr3_nt: TGTGCCAGCAGACCTCAAACCTATCCGTTCTTTAGTCTGGACACAGATACGCAGTATTTT; cdr3_aa: CASRPQTYPFFSLDTDTQYF
v_call: TRBV7-3; clone_size: -; j_call: TRBJ2-2; d_call: TRBD2; cdr3_nt: TGTGCCAGCAGCTTAACGGGGGGGACTACCACCGGGGAGCTGTTTTTT; cdr3_aa: CASSLTGGTTTGELFF
v_call: TRBV7-2; clone_size: few; j_call: TRBJ2-7; d_call: TRBD2; cdr3_nt: TGTGCCAGCAGCTTAGGAGCGGGAGGGTATAAATCCTACGAGCAGTACTTC; cdr3_aa: CASSLGAGGYKSYEQYF
v_call: TRBV24-1; clone_size: few; j_call: TRBJ2-1; d_call: -; cdr3_nt: TGTGCCACCGGGGGGGACAGGCGGGTCCACTACAATGAGCAGTTCTTC; cdr3_aa: CATGGDRRVHYNEQFF
v_call: TRBV24-1; clone_size: -; j_call: TRBJ2-1; d_call: TRBD1; cdr3_nt: TGTGCCACCAGTGATGGGACAGACAATGAGCAGTTCTTC; cdr3_aa: CATSDGTDNEQFF
v_call: TRBV12-3/TRBV12-4; clone_size: -; j_call: TRBJ2-6; d_call: -; cdr3_nt: TGTGCCAGCATCGAGCCCGGGGCCAACGTCCTGACTTTC; cdr3_aa: CASIEPGANVLTF
v_call: TRBV4-1; clone_size: -; j_call: TRBJ1-3; d_call: -; cdr3_nt: TGCGCCAGCAGCCCGGGACACCGAAACACCATATATTTT; cdr3_aa: CASSPGHRNTIYF
v_call: TRBV6-6; clone_size: few; j_call: TRBJ2-5; d_call: -; cdr3_nt: TGTGCCAGCAACCGGGACTCAGCTCAGGAGACCCAGTACTTC; cdr3_aa: CASNRDSAQETQYF
v_call: TRBV5-1; clone_size: -; j_call: TRBJ2-1; d_call: TRBD2; cdr3_nt: TGCGCCAGCAGCTTGGCTCCGGGACTAACCTACAATGAGCAGTTCTTC; cdr3_aa: CASSLAPGLTYNEQFF